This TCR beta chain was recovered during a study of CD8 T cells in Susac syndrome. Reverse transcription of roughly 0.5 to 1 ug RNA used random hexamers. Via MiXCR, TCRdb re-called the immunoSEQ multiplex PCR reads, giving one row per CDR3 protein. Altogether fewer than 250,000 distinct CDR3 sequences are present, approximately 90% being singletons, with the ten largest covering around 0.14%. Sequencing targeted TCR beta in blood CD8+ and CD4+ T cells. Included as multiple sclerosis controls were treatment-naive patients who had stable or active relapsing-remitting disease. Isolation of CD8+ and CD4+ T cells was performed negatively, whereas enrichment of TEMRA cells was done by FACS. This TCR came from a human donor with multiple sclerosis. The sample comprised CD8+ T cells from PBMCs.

The CDR3 nucleotides read TGTGCCAGCAGCTTAATGGTGGGGGGACGAACGGAGACCCAGTACTTC. It encodes CASSLMVGGRTETQYF. The chain recombines TRBV7-6 with TRBJ2-5; possibly TRBD2 for D (6 bases). V gave up 2 bases and J gave up 5 bases, with 18 bases separating them. From germline, CDR1 is SGHVS and CDR2 FNYEAQ. This CDR3 region has 16 residues.